The 26 T cell receptor beta chains listed next were all sequenced from one sample in a study of lymphopenia after photon versus proton radiotherapy. Measured with immunoSEQ multiplex PCR; TCRdb has only the in-frame clones, and not every one. Of roughly 150,000 clones in the sample, 88% were seen once. The sequences come from peripheral blood, collected from a patient treated with photon-based radiotherapy. The receptor set was obtained from a man aged 45 to 65 with gastric cancer.

V and J are TRBV19 and TRBJ1-2; 7 bases are a match to TRBD1. Germline trimming cut 1 base from V and 2 bases from J; bases unmatched to any gene: 4. Per the germline V gene, CDR1 is LNHDA and CDR2 is SQIVND (reference sequence). The length of the CDR3 is 15 residues. The CDR3 nucleotides read TGTGCCAGTAGTATAGTAGGGACAGCAAACTATGGCTACACCTTC. Amino acid sequence: CASSIVGTANYGYTF. Supplemented by reference TRBV19 and TRBJ1-2, the full variable domain reads DGGITQSPKYLFRKEGQNVTLSCEQNLNHDAMYWYRQDPGQGLRLIYYSQIVNDFQKGDIAEGYSVSREKKESFPLTVTSAQKNPTAFYLCASSIVGTANYGYTFGSGTRLTVV.

This chain uses TRBV5-5 with TRBJ2-7, with TRBD2 identical over 9 bases. Germline V gene sequence: CDR1 SGHKS, CDR2 YYEKEE (reference sequence). The CDR3 runs 15 residues. Trimming cost V 0 bases and J 4 bases; bases outside gene matches: 5. CDR3 amino acids: CASSLVAGVGYEQYF. The CDR3 bases are TGTGCCAGCAGCTTGGTAGCGGGAGTTGGATACGAGCAGTACTTC.

This clone was seen only once. This chain connects TRBV19 to TRBJ2-7; TRBD1 agrees at 11 bases. J lost 2 bases, V lost 2 bases, and 8 bases had no gene match. This CDR3 is built from 17 residues. CDR1 is LNHDA and CDR2 is SQIVND in the germline V gene (reference sequence). The CDR3 loop reads CASSILGGTGGAYEQYF. Written as DNA, the CDR3 is TGTGCCAGTAGTATATTGGGCGGGACAGGGGGAGCCTACGAGCAGTACTTC.

The genes are TRBV10-1 and TRBJ2-2; the D gene is possibly TRBD1 (6 bases). With 6 bases removed from V and 3 bases from J, the gap between germline ends came to 11 bases. This CDR3 has 14 residues. Germline-derived CDR1 and CDR2 are WNHNN and SYGVQD (reference sequence). CDR3 region: CASRQGPDTGELFF. The CDR3 bases are TGCGCCAGCAGACAGGGCCCGGACACCGGGGAGCTGTTTTTT.

This clone appeared a single time. The rearrangement uses TRBV28 and TRBJ1-5, with a weak D call TRBD1 (6 bases). V lost 11 bases to trimming and J lost 0 bases, with 14 bases between them. The germline gives CDR1 MDHEN, CDR2 SYDVKM. The CDR3 loop spans 14 amino acids. The CDR3 is CAGGRPYSNQPQHF. CDR3 coding DNA: TGTGCCGGGGGGCGCCCCTATAGCAATCAGCCCCAGCATTTT.

This rearrangement joins TRBV30 to TRBJ2-7, with D tentatively TRBD2 (6 bases). Trimming removed 1 base at V and 0 bases at J, with 10 bases between. Germline-derived CDR1 and CDR2 are GTSNPN and SVGIG (reference sequence). The CDR3 contains 14 residues. This CDR3 reads CAWSEGGYSYEQYF. CDR3 coding DNA: TGTGCCTGGAGTGAAGGAGGGTACTCCTACGAGCAGTACTTC.

The chain carries TRBV7-2 and TRBJ1-5; 9 bases are shared with TRBD1. Germline loops: CDR1 SGHTA, CDR2 FQGNSA. The CDR3 has 14 residues. V lost 1 base and J lost 5; bases outside the gene matches: 0. CDR3 sequence (DNA): TGTGCCAGCAGCTTAGGACAGGGGGATCAGCCCCAGCATTTT. Protein product: CASSLGQGDQPQHF.

The chain combines TRBV19 with TRBJ1-1; D remains ambiguous. Trimming removed 1 base at V and 0 bases at J, with 9 bases between. Germline V lookup: CDR1 LNHDA, CDR2 SQIVND (reference sequence). The CDR3 runs 15 residues. This chain's CDR3 is CASSIGGRMNTEAFF. CDR3 sequence (DNA): TGTGCCAGTAGTATAGGAGGGAGGATGAACACTGAAGCTTTCTTT.

This sequence joins TRBV30 and TRBJ1-1, with D uncertain. The ends were cut back, 3 bases at V and 0 bases at J, with 14 bases in the middle. The CDR3 is 15 residues long. The germline V gene encodes CDR1 GTSNPN and CDR2 SVGIG (reference sequence). The chain's CDR3 is CAWRRRGSLNTEAFF. The CDR3 nucleotides are TGTGCCTGGAGACGCCGCGGCAGCTTGAACACTGAAGCTTTCTTT.

The count of this clone is one. J is TRBJ1-5 and V is TRBV6-1; tentatively, D is TRBD1 (5 bases). V was trimmed by 2 bases and J by 7 bases, leaving 12 bases between them. The CDR3 extends over 14 amino acids. CDR1 and CDR2 (germline): MNHNS, SASEGT. The CDR3 DNA reads as TGTGCCAGCAGTGAACAGGGTGGGGTACAGCCCCAGCATTTT. Translated: CASSEQGGVQPQHF.

The gene calls are TRBV5-1 and TRBJ2-5; 7 nucleotides agree with TRBD1. V lost 1 base and J lost 4; bases outside the gene matches: 10. CDR1 and CDR2 from the germline V gene are SGHRS and YFSETQ. The CDR3 length is 16 residues. CDR3: CASSLQGVGDRETQYF. The CDR3 nucleotides read TGCGCCAGCAGCTTGCAGGGGGTGGGAGACAGAGAGACCCAGTACTTC.

About this clone itself: An end of the junction differs from the germline gene, which may be a read error. The chain is built from TRBV25-1 and TRBJ2-7, with 7 nucleotides matching TRBD1. CDR1 is MGHDK, CDR2 SYGVNS, per germline. The CDR3 has 10 residues. The CDR3 DNA reads TGTGCCAGCACCGCCCAGGACAGGTGCTTC. Protein sequence: CASTAQDRCF.

This chain links TRBV4-1 with TRBJ2-3; D is perhaps TRBD2 (5 bases). V shed 2 bases and J shed 4 bases, with 19 bases lying between them. CDR1 and CDR2 from the germline V gene are MGHRA and YSYEKL. The CDR3 extends over 17 amino acids. CDR3 bases: TGCGCCAGCAGCCAAACCTCAAGCGGCCCGCCCCCAGATACGCAGTATTTT. Translated, it gives CASSQTSSGPPPDTQYF.

V usage is TRBV9 and J usage is TRBJ2-5; D is perhaps TRBD1 or TRBD2 (6 bases each). V was pared by 3 bases and J by 3 bases, with 18 bases between. CDR1 and CDR2 from the germline V gene are SGDLS and YYNGEE. This CDR3 is 16 amino acids long. Here the CDR3 reads CASSALGGRSEETQYF. In DNA form, the CDR3 reads TGTGCCAGCAGCGCCTTAGGGGGGCGGTCCGAAGAGACCCAGTACTTC.

This chain connects TRBV18 to TRBJ1-2; 8 nucleotides line up with TRBD1. CDR1 is KGHSH, CDR2 LQKENI, per germline. Unmatched junction bases numbered 8, after V lost 6 bases and J lost 8 bases. The CDR3 sequence is 13 residues long. CDR3 nucleotides: TGTGCCAGCTCGCCTCAGGGGGCAGAGGGCTACACCTTC. The encoded protein is CASSPQGAEGYTF.

The chain is built from TRBV6-5 and TRBJ2-1; TRBD2 is a possible D gene (5 bases). Germline V gene lookup returns CDR1 MNHEY and CDR2 SVGAGI. The CDR3 consists of 16 residues. V was cut by 4 bases and J by 2 bases, with 15 bases left in between. Here the CDR3 reads CASSFGGAAPYNEQFF. The DNA of the CDR3 is TGTGCCAGCAGTTTCGGAGGTGCGGCTCCCTACAATGAGCAGTTCTTC.

The genes are TRBV25-1 and TRBJ1-2, with D perhaps matching TRBD1 (6 bases). The CDR3 loop spans 14 amino acids. V lost 5 bases and J 5 bases, leaving 15 bases between the germline ends. Germline V gives CDR1 MGHDK, CDR2 SYGVNS. The chain's CDR3 is CASSKKEGGYGYTF. The CDR3 region has the DNA TGTGCCAGCAGTAAAAAGGAGGGGGGGTATGGCTACACCTTC.

The rearrangement links TRBV7-9 to TRBJ2-1; D unclear. In germline, CDR1 is SEHNR, CDR2 FQNEAQ (reference sequence). V gave up 1 base and J gave up 9 bases, with 7 bases separating them. CDR3 length equals 12 residues. The CDR3: CASSLEVTEQFF. CDR3 in DNA: TGTGCCAGCAGCTTAGAGGTAACTGAGCAGTTCTTC.

The J gene is TRBJ2-3, the V gene TRBV13, with unresolved D. This CDR3 spans 17 amino acids. Germline V gene lookup returns CDR1 PRHDT and CDR2 FYEKMQ (reference sequence). The ends were cut back, 6 bases at V and 5 bases at J, with 24 bases in the middle. In nucleotides, the CDR3 is TGTGCCAGCAGTATCTCGCCGGGTTCCGAAAGTGGAGATACGCAGTATTTT. Translation: CASSISPGSESGDTQYF.

The rearrangement links TRBV11-2 to TRBJ2-7; no reliable D call. Trimming shortened V by 2 bases and J by 3 bases, and 8 bases separated the two germline ends. The length of the CDR3 is 13 residues. Germline V gene lookup returns CDR1 SGHAT and CDR2 FQNNGV. The CDR3 DNA reads as TGTGCCAGCAGCTTACTAGGGCTCTACGAGCAGTACTTC. This encodes CASSLLGLYEQYF.

The V call is TRBV30, the J call TRBJ1-2; D not certain. This CDR3 comprises 13 residues. The germline gives CDR1 GTSNPN, CDR2 SVGIG (reference sequence). The V end lost 0 bases, the J end lost 0 bases, and 5 bases lay between the germline ends. The CDR3 region is CAWSVQANYGYTF. The DNA for the CDR3 is TGTGCCTGGAGTGTACAAGCTAACTATGGCTACACCTTC.

The V and J genes are TRBV11-2 and TRBJ1-5; a weak D match, TRBD1 (6 bases). The CDR3 runs 15 residues. Trimming shortened V by 0 bases and J by 4 bases, and 10 bases separated the two germline ends. Germline CDR1 and CDR2: SGHAT and FQNNGV. In DNA form, the CDR3 reads TGTGCCAGCAGCTTAGAGGGGGCGCGGAATCAGCCCCAGCATTTT. This gives the protein CASSLEGARNQPQHF.

The rearrangement joins TRBV28 to TRBJ2-3; 7 positions match TRBD2. The V gene end was trimmed by 4 bases and the J gene end by 3 bases; junction bases not matched to a gene: 10. The germline CDR1 and CDR2 sequences are MDHEN and SYDVKM. The CDR3 covers 16 residues. In DNA, the CDR3 is TGTGCCAGCAGTTCCCCAATCCGGGAGGCGACAGATACGCAGTATTTT. Protein sequence: CASSSPIREATDTQYF.

The chain is built from TRBV4-1 and TRBJ2-7; 7 nucleotides match TRBD2. The CDR3 runs to 15 residues. V gave up 0 bases and J gave up 6 bases; unmatched junction bases: 8. Germline V CDR1 and CDR2: MGHRA, YSYEKL. CDR3 amino acids: CASSQDLAGRGEQYF. The CDR3 nucleotides read TGCGCCAGCAGCCAAGATCTTGCGGGGAGGGGCGAGCAGTACTTC.

The CDR3 DNA follows: TGCGCCAGCAGCCGACAGGAGATGAACACTGAAGCTTTCTTT. Translation gives CASSRQEMNTEAFF. V and J are TRBV5-1 and TRBJ1-1, with D possibly being TRBD1 (6 bases). The V and J ends lost 4 bases and 0 bases respectively, with 10 bases between them. This CDR3 contains 14 residues. Germline V gene data show CDR1 as SGHRS and CDR2 as YFSETQ.

The CDR3 DNA reads TGTGCCAGCAGAGGAGGACAGGTCCGCAATCAGCCCCAGCATTTT. Its translation is CASRGGQVRNQPQHF. The V gene is TRBV6-1, the J gene TRBJ1-5, with 7 bases that match TRBD1. Per germline, CDR1 MNHNS and CDR2 SASEGT. V dropped 6 bases and J dropped 2; count of bases not matched to a gene: 7. The CDR3 sequence is 15 residues long.